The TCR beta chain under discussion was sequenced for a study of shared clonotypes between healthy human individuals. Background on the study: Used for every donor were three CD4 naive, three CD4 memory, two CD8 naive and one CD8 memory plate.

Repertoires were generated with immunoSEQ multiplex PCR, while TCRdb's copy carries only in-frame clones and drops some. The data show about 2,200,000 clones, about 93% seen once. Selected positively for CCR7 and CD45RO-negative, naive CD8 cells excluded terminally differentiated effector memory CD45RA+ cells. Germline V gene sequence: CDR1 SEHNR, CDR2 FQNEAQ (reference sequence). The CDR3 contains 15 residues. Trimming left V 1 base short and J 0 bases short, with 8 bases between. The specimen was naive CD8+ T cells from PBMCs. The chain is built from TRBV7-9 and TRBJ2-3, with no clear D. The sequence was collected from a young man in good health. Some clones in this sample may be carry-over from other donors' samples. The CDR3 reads CASSLEPVSTDTQYF. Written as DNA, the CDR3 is TGTGCCAGCAGCTTAGAGCCGGTTAGCACAGATACGCAGTATTTT.